What follows are 14 T cell receptor beta chains derived from one specimen sequenced in a study of T cell responses to AZD1222 COVID-19 vaccine. Sequencing used immunoSEQ multiplex PCR; TCRdb keeps in-frame clones, though not all of them. The data hold approximately 64,000 clones, with approximately 90% observed a single time. Sequences were derived from peripheral blood, sampled 28 days after the second dose of the MenACWY control vaccine. The receptors here all came from an adult who received the MenACWY meningococcal vaccine as a control.

This chain uses TRBV15 with TRBJ2-1; a possible D gene is TRBD2 (6 bases). V was pared by 0 bases and J by 2 bases, with 11 bases between. The length of the CDR3 is 16 residues. Looked up from germline, CDR1 is LNHNV and CDR2 is YYDKDF (reference sequence). Here the CDR3 reads CATSRERPGAYNEQFF. For the CDR3, the DNA is TGTGCCACCAGCAGAGAACGTCCGGGAGCCTACAATGAGCAGTTCTTC.

V and J are TRBV3-1 (or the pseudogene TRBV3-2) and TRBJ2-3; D gene unclear. Between the trimmed V and J ends, which lost 5 bases and 4 bases, there was a span of 13 bases. Germline V gene sequence: CDR1 LGHDT, CDR2 YNNKEL (reference sequence). The CDR3 spans 14 residues. This CDR3 reads CASSASSRPDTQYF. The CDR3 DNA is TGTGCCAGCAGCGCTTCTAGTCGGCCAGATACGCAGTATTTT.

For the CDR3, the DNA is TGTGCCTGGAGTGTACTTAACGGGGAGCTGTTTTTT. This sequence encodes CAWSVLNGELFF. The chain combines TRBV30 with TRBJ2-2; D uncertain. CDR3 length: 12 residues. Germline loops: CDR1 GTSNPN, CDR2 SVGIG (reference sequence). The V and J ends lost 0 bases and 7 bases respectively, with 6 bases between them.

The chain recombines TRBV6-6 with TRBJ2-7; D gene unclear. V was pared by 5 bases and J by 2 bases, with 16 bases between. The germline CDR1 and CDR2 sequences are MNHNY and SVGAGI (reference sequence). CDR3 length equals 15 residues. The CDR3 loop reads CASSPNNGRTYEQYF. The CDR3 DNA follows: TGTGCCAGCAGTCCTAATAATGGTAGGACCTACGAGCAGTACTTC.

The count of this clone is one. The chain uses TRBV4-2 and TRBJ2-3; D could derive from TRBD1 or TRBD2 (5 bases each). V was pared by 4 bases and J by 3 bases, with 14 bases between. Germline loops: CDR1 LGHNA, CDR2 YNFKEQ. The CDR3 covers 15 residues. The CDR3 sequence: CASSPEGEGTDTQYF. In nucleotides, the CDR3 is TGTGCCAGCAGCCCCGAGGGTGAGGGGACAGATACGCAGTATTTT.

This chain links TRBV11-2 with TRBJ1-5; D not certain. The germline gives CDR1 SGHAT, CDR2 FQNNGV. With 5 bases removed from V and 0 bases from J, the gap between germline ends came to 14 bases. The CDR3 runs to 16 residues. This chain's CDR3 is CASSRPKTFSNQPQHF. The CDR3 bases are TGTGCCAGCAGCCGCCCGAAGACTTTTAGCAATCAGCCCCAGCATTTT.

This clone is classed as medium-sized (0.01 to 0.1%). The V gene is TRBV28, the J gene TRBJ2-3; no reliable D call. The germline V gene encodes CDR1 MDHEN and CDR2 SYDVKM. The CDR3 sequence is 12 residues long. V was shortened by 2 bases and J by 7 bases, with 7 bases between the two germline ends. CDR3 sequence reads: CASSLSQNTQYF. CDR3 sequence (DNA): TGTGCCAGCAGTTTAAGTCAGAATACGCAGTATTTT. Together with reference TRBV28 and TRBJ2-3, the CDR3 gives the full variable domain: DVKVTQSSRYLVKRTGEKVFLECVQDMDHENMFWYRQDPGLGLRLIYFSYDVKMKEKGDIPEGYSVSREKKERFSLILESASTNQTSMYLCASSLSQNTQYFGPGTRLTVL.

The rearrangement links TRBV5-4 to TRBJ2-3; no reliable D call. Per the germline V gene, CDR1 is SGHNT and CDR2 is YYREEE (reference sequence). Trimming shortened V by 4 bases and J by 2 bases, and 8 bases separated the two germline ends. CDR3 length: 13 amino acids. The CDR3 here is CASSHSATDTQYF. Here the CDR3 DNA reads TGTGCCAGCAGCCATTCTGCCACAGATACGCAGTATTTT. The full variable domain, in which reference TRBV5-4 and TRBJ2-3 provide the parts outside the CDR3, is ETGVTQSPTHLIKTRGQQVTLRCSSQSGHNTVSWYQQALGQGPQFIFQYYREEENGRGNFPPRFSGLQFPNYSSELNVNALELDDSALYLCASSHSATDTQYFGPGTRLTVL.

This chain joins TRBV3-1 (or the pseudogene TRBV3-2) and TRBJ1-5; 7 bases are shared with TRBD1. The CDR3 contains 14 residues. Per the germline V gene, CDR1 is LGHDT and CDR2 is YNNKEL (reference sequence). J was trimmed by 2 bases and V by 4 bases; bases with no gene match: 2. The CDR3 reads CASSLGQGNQPQHF. In DNA, the CDR3 is TGTGCCAGCAGCCTCGGACAGGGCAATCAGCCCCAGCATTTT.

The gene calls are TRBV29-1 and TRBJ1-4; D possibly corresponds to TRBD1 (5 bases). Trimming removed 6 bases at V and 4 bases at J, with 15 bases between. Germline CDR1 is SQVTM and CDR2 is ANQGSEA. The CDR3 runs 14 residues. CDR3 region: CSVEGGGSNEKLFF. DNA of the CDR3: TGCAGCGTCGAGGGCGGGGGAAGTAATGAAAAACTGTTTTTT. The full variable domain, rest sourced from reference TRBV29-1 and TRBJ1-4, is SAVISQKPSRDICQRGTSLTIQCQVDSQVTMMFWYRQQPGQSLTLIATANQGSEATYESGFVIDKFPISRPNLTFSTLTVSNMSPEDSSIYLCSVEGGGSNEKLFFGSGTQLSVL.

The chain employs TRBV5-1 and TRBJ1-1, with D maybe TRBD1 (6 bases). The germline V gene encodes CDR1 SGHRS and CDR2 YFSETQ. V was clipped by 0 bases and J by 1 base, with 7 bases between them. The CDR3 extends over 14 amino acids. The CDR3 region has the DNA TGCGCCAGCAGCTTGGGGACAGAGAACACTGAAGCTTTCTTT. It encodes CASSLGTENTEAFF.

This chain uses TRBV7-2 with TRBJ1-6, with 9 bases identical to TRBD1. The V segment lost 3 bases and the J segment 9 bases; nucleotides outside the gene matches: 6. Germline loops: CDR1 SGHTA, CDR2 FQGNSA. CDR3 length: 15 residues. CDR3 in DNA: TGTGCCAGCAGCTTCCGGGACAGGGAATTTTCACCCCTCCACTTT. It specifies CASSFRDREFSPLHF.

The rearrangement joins TRBV19 to TRBJ2-1; D gene ambiguous. From germline, CDR1 is LNHDA and CDR2 SQIVND (reference sequence). The CDR3 consists of 16 residues. The V end lost 7 bases, the J end lost 0 bases, and 16 bases lay between the germline ends. In DNA, the CDR3 is TGTGCCAGTATCCCGACGGGCGGACCCTCCTACAATGAGCAGTTCTTC. This codes for CASIPTGGPSYNEQFF.

The rearrangement links TRBV24-1 to TRBJ2-7; D gene unclear. V was pared by 4 bases and J by 2 bases, with 8 bases between. Germline CDR1 and CDR2: KGHDR and SFDVKD. CDR3 length equals 13 residues. The CDR3 region has the DNA TGTGCCACCAGTGACCCGCTGACCTACGAGCAGTACTTC. Translated, it gives CATSDPLTYEQYF.